Each of the 8 T cell receptor beta chains below was sequenced from the same sample in a study of T cell responses to AZD1222 COVID-19 vaccine. Produced via immunoSEQ multiplex PCR; TCRdb's table is partial and in-frame only. The sample holds about 77,000 clones, 80% to 95% seen once. This sample comprised peripheral blood, obtained 28 days after the second AZD1222 dose. The receptors originated from an adult who received the AZD1222 COVID-19 vaccine.

The chain joins TRBV10-3 to TRBJ2-1; a weak D match, TRBD1 (6 bases). V dropped 5 bases and J dropped 10 bases, with 9 bases sitting between them. Germline V CDR1 and CDR2: ENHRY, SYGVKD. There are 11 residues in the CDR3. In DNA, the CDR3 is TGTGCCATCAGTTACAGGGAGGAGCAGTTCTTC. Its protein is CAISYREEQFF.

The rearrangement uses TRBV6-2 or TRBV6-3 and TRBJ2-3; perhaps TRBD2 as D (6 bases). CDR1 is MNHEY and CDR2 is SVGEGT in the germline V gene. CDR3 size: 16 residues. V shed 6 bases and J shed 4 bases, with 20 bases lying between them. As DNA, the CDR3 is TGTGCCAGCAGCTCTGGGCTAGCGACAAGGCCAGATACGCAGTATTTT. This sequence encodes CASSSGLATRPDTQYF.

V usage is TRBV14 and J usage is TRBJ2-7, with unresolved D. The germline CDR1 and CDR2 sequences are SGHDN and FVKESK. Between the trimmed V and J ends, which lost 4 bases and 3 bases, there was a span of 10 bases. The CDR3 loop spans 13 amino acids. The CDR3 reads CASSRSPGYEQYF. CDR3 bases: TGTGCCAGCAGCCGCTCGCCAGGCTACGAGCAGTACTTC.

V usage is TRBV5-5 and J usage is TRBJ2-1; 9 positions agree with TRBD2. Germline CDR1 and CDR2: SGHKS and YYEKEE (reference sequence). This CDR3 contains 15 residues. Trimming took 1 base from V and 6 from J; bases not matched to a gene: 5. The CDR3 DNA reads as TGTGCCAGCAGCTTGAATCTAGCGGGACCCAATGAGCAGTTCTTC. It translates to CASSLNLAGPNEQFF.

The gene calls are TRBV28 and TRBJ1-4, with TRBD1 identical over 7 bases. CDR1 and CDR2 (germline): MDHEN, SYDVKM. V lost 3 bases and J lost 8; bases outside the gene matches: 9. This CDR3 contains 15 residues. In DNA, the CDR3 is TGTGCCAGCAGTTTCCGCGGGCAGGGGGGCGAAAAACTGTTTTTT. Residues: CASSFRGQGGEKLFF.

The V call is TRBV5-5, the J call TRBJ1-6; D unclear. Germline loops: CDR1 SGHKS, CDR2 YYEKEE (reference sequence). The germline V and J ends were trimmed by 0 bases and 9 bases, with 7 bases remaining between them. The CDR3 is 13 amino acids. CDR3 DNA: TGTGCCAGCAGCTTGGCCCTTCTTTCACCCCTCCACTTT. Translated, it gives CASSLALLSPLHF.

V gene TRBV21-1 combines with J gene TRBJ1-1; the table's D call TRBD1 went unverified against the DNA. TRBV21-1 is assigned pseudogene status. This CDR3 region has 13 residues. The CDR3 loop reads CASNNRENTEAFF. Here the CDR3 DNA reads TGTGCCAGTAACAACAGGGAGAACACTGAAGCTTTCTTT.

This sequence joins TRBV6-5 and TRBJ2-7; 8 bases map to TRBD1. V was clipped by 6 bases and J by 2 bases; unmatched bases: 9. The germline V gene has CDR1 MNHEY and CDR2 SVGAGI. The CDR3 has 15 residues. As DNA, the CDR3 is TGTGCCAGCAGCCCGCCCGGACAGGGACCCTACGAGCAGTACTTC. Protein sequence: CASSPPGQGPYEQYF.